This T cell receptor beta chain is from a study of blood T cell repertoires in COVID-19. The overall study: Specimens from acute and convalescent COVID-19 originated in the United States, Italy and Spain. Sources were T cells, B-cell-depleted T cells, or PBMCs; the material itself was cDNA or gDNA.

The CDR3 extends over 12 amino acids. In germline, CDR1 is MGHDK, CDR2 SYGVNS. The V and J ends lost 6 bases and 5 bases respectively, with 10 bases between them. Source study methods: Amplified reference gene primers provided the basis for estimating nucleated cell counts. The table came from immunoSEQ multiplex PCR; TCRdb's copy has only in-frame clones and leaves some out. The D gene and trimming were derived from the DNA, and the V and J assignments and clone size from that table. The profile covers around 130,000 clones, with just under 85% appearing a single time and 10% to 15% taken by the ten largest.

What was sequenced was peripheral blood. This clonotype was obtained from a human donor in a cohort sampled during active COVID-19. The V call is TRBV25-1, the J call TRBJ2-5, with D uncertain. CDR3 sequence: CASSRIGETQYF. In nucleotides, the CDR3 is TGTGCCAGCAGCAGAATCGGGGAGACCCAGTACTTC.